This is a list of T cell receptor beta chains from one sample in a study of blood T cell repertoires in COVID-19. The method was immunoSEQ multiplex PCR; TCRdb's version includes in-frame clones alone and lacks a portion of them. The sample includes 300,000 or so clones, 80% to 90% of them seen just once. Input material: peripheral blood. The receptors stem from a woman aged 40 to 50 with acute or convalescent COVID-19. CDR3s include the opening cysteine and the closing phenylalanine or tryptophan. Some rows mark clone size as missing; the rest say once, few, many or name a class of expanded clone.

CASSLGRGNQPQHF | TRBJ1-5 | TRBV2 | -
CASSSQLYYRGSSPLNTEAFF | TRBJ1-1 | TRBV5-1 | -
CASSELGQATNYGYTF | TRBJ1-2 | TRBV6-1 | -
CAWSVSRRLYGYTF | TRBJ1-2 | TRBV30 | once
CASSLRAHSRGGGEQFF | TRBJ2-1 | TRBV5-1 | -
CASSKQGQGGTEAFF | TRBJ1-1 | TRBV7-8 | once
CATAPLRGRGYGYTF | TRBJ1-2 | TRBV19 | -
CASSLTRGIVGNEQFF | TRBJ2-1 | TRBV6-2/TRBV6-3 | once
CASSQVRQGALETQYF | TRBJ2-5 | TRBV4-2 | -
CASSLELGRNTGELFF | TRBJ2-2 | TRBV5-1 | -
CATSRVWGAEAFF | TRBJ1-1 | TRBV15 | -
CSVLGETQYF | TRBJ2-5 | TRBV29-1 | -
CAWRRDSYMNTEAFF | TRBJ1-1 | TRBV30 | -
CASSDGRALSEAFF | TRBJ1-1 | TRBV6-5 | many
CASSYPIRGSGTEAFF | TRBJ1-1 | TRBV6-6 | -
CASSLARSGPSNQPQHF | TRBJ1-5 | TRBV7-9 | -
CASSFGQGFSIQYF | TRBJ2-4 | TRBV7-2 | -
CASSHIQGRVNQPQHF | TRBJ1-5 | TRBV7-8 | -
CASSARGGRVETQYF | TRBJ2-5 | TRBV9 | -
CASSQYNEQFF | TRBJ2-1 | TRBV11-2 | -
CSASSGEKLFF | TRBJ1-4 | TRBV20-1 | -
CAISEYGGGYTF | TRBJ1-2 | TRBV10-3 | -
CASSFESGFSQYF | TRBJ2-3 | TRBV18 | once
CARGGDYGYTF | TRBJ1-2 | TRBV12-5 | -
CSVDRGNTEAFF | TRBJ1-1 | TRBV29-1 | once
CATSDLKSGGYGYTF | TRBJ1-2 | TRBV24-1 | -
CASSLALRGQRTGELFF | TRBJ2-2 | TRBV7-9 | once
CASSMGGDGYTF | TRBJ1-2 | TRBV19 | few
CASSPDIPRAGVPTEAFF | TRBJ1-1 | TRBV19 | -
CASRLSPGQMNTEAFF | TRBJ1-1 | TRBV4-1 | -
CASSELGTGNEKLFF | TRBJ1-4 | TRBV6-1 | -
CASSPRVNTEAFF | TRBJ1-1 | TRBV18 | few
CASSYSRLRDGYTF | TRBJ1-2 | TRBV6-6 | -
CASSVAGFSTDTQYF | TRBJ2-3 | TRBV9 | -
CASSSGQGTDTQYF | TRBJ2-3 | TRBV5-1 | -
CASSLRTGRDGYTF | TRBJ1-2 | TRBV3-1/TRBV3-2 | -
CASSLNRNTEAFF | TRBJ1-1 | TRBV27 | many
CASSLVGGRNTGELFF | TRBJ2-2 | TRBV3-1/TRBV3-2 | -
CASSLAGGRGANTGELFF | TRBJ2-2 | TRBV5-1 | -
CASSMTGALGNQPQHF | TRBJ1-5 | TRBV19 | -
CASGPPGRNGGTGELFF | TRBJ2-2 | TRBV12-5 | few
CASRPLGTGRGVNTEAFF | TRBJ1-1 | TRBV5-1 | -
CARTGLGYGYTF | TRBJ1-2 | TRBV2 | -
CASSAGTGDAGSNQPQHF | TRBJ1-5 | TRBV6-1 | -
CASSPRQGRDGNTIYF | TRBJ1-3 | TRBV7-2 | -
CASSGGLAGDQETQYF | TRBJ2-5 | TRBV19 | -
CASSEPPGTGGQGYGYTF | TRBJ1-2 | TRBV10-2 | -
CAITPDGNQPQHF | TRBJ1-5 | TRBV10-3 | -
CASSVFGGRAPGTEAFF | TRBJ1-1 | TRBV2 | few
CASSFHRDSRGEKLFF | TRBJ1-4 | TRBV27 | -
CASSEDRVGYGYTF | TRBJ1-2 | TRBV6-1 | -
CASSLALAGGRETQYF | TRBJ2-5 | TRBV5-1 | -
CASSPPGTPLTTGELFF | TRBJ2-2 | TRBV7-9 | -
CASSLGQGNTEAFF | TRBJ1-1 | TRBV4-1 | few
CASSLGLGTGYTNTEAFF | TRBJ1-1 | TRBV7-8 | -
CASWTGGAVGYTF | TRBJ1-2 | TRBV10-3 | few
CASSGISGAETQYF | TRBJ2-5 | TRBV5-4 | -
CASSPGQGAFGYTF | TRBJ1-2 | TRBV3-1/TRBV3-2 | -
CASSPGAGTGGSPLHF | TRBJ1-6 | TRBV19 | -
CAWSAIETQYF | TRBJ2-5 | TRBV30 | -